This TCR beta chain is from a study of beta chain features in type 1 diabetes. Study-level information: What patients shared with healthy donors was a similar profile of age, gender and cell yields. Study conclusions and caveats: A moderate, significant TCRB CDR3 shortening appeared in type 1 diabetes across four CD4+ subsets.

Comments on this clone: Its antigen is still unknown.

Every single donor gave one heparinised blood draw, and these averaged about 110 mL. Since all of the isolated RNA was reverse transcribed, expressed TCRB transcripts were what got sequenced. This table comes from immunoSEQ multiplex PCR, and its TCRdb copy is limited to in-frame clones, with some not included. The table shows under 350,000 clones, with 14% occurring only once. The CDR3 is made up of 15 amino acids. Trimming removed 6 bases from V and 2 bases from J; junction bases left unmatched: 7. Per the germline V gene, CDR1 is SGHTA and CDR2 is FQGNSA. This TCR was recovered from a man aged 30-40 years with type 1 diabetes. The sample consisted of naive CD4+ T cells from blood. The chain couples TRBV7-2 to TRBJ2-1, with 7 bases aligning to TRBD2. The CDR3, as DNA: TGTGCCAGCAGTCCCGGACTAGGAGCCTACAATGAGCAGTTCTTC. Amino acids: CASSPGLGAYNEQFF.